What follows are 22 T cell receptor beta chains derived from one specimen sequenced in a study of Ad26.COV2.S vaccination and SARS-CoV-2 variants. The treatment here: over 15 received Ad26.COV2.S at low or high dose, single or two shots; five or six received placebo; per-sample allocation not given. On day 63 after the first injection, vaccine and placebo recipients gave samples. Profiling relied on immunoSEQ multiplex PCR, and the TCRdb table lists in-frame clones only, not all of them. The table records about 350,000 clones, 75% to 90% of them present only once. Specimen: peripheral blood, collected in a trial of Ad26.COV2.S vaccine versus placebo. The receptor source for this set is a person between 18 and 65 years old who received the Ad26.COV2.S COVID-19 vaccine or a placebo.

The chain links TRBV19 to TRBJ2-4; no clear D gene. Germline V gene lookup returns CDR1 LNHDA and CDR2 SQIVND (reference sequence). The CDR3 totals 12 residues. The V and J ends lost 3 bases and 6 bases respectively, with 6 bases between them. The CDR3 sequence is CASSMVGNIQYF. The CDR3 coding sequence is TGTGCCAGTAGTATGGTGGGAAACATTCAGTACTTC.

The chain combines TRBV28 with TRBJ1-4; 7 nucleotides line up with TRBD1. V trimming: 4 bases; J trimming: 4 bases; junction bases outside the gene matches: 6. The CDR3 totals 15 residues. Germline assignment: CDR1 MDHEN and CDR2 SYDVKM. CDR3 bases: TGTGCCAGCAGTTCAGGGGACAGCTTTAATGAAAAACTGTTTTTT. This translates into CASSSGDSFNEKLFF.

The V call is TRBV18, the J call TRBJ2-1, with D uncertain. The CDR3 covers 11 residues. The V end lost 3 bases, the J end lost 9 bases, and 6 bases lay between the germline ends. The germline V gene encodes CDR1 KGHSH and CDR2 LQKENI. CDR3 in DNA: TGTGCCAGCTCACCGTCGGGTGAGCAGTTCTTC. The encoded protein is CASSPSGEQFF.

This chain connects TRBV27 to TRBJ2-6; D is undetermined. The CDR3 totals 15 residues. The V gene's germline CDR1 is MNHEY and CDR2 SMNVEV (reference sequence). V was clipped by 4 bases and J by 4 bases, with 11 bases between them. CDR3 DNA: TGTGCCAGCAGTTCAGAAGGGAACGGGGCCAACGTCCTGACTTTC. Translating it yields CASSSEGNGANVLTF.

The count of this clone is one. J is TRBJ1-4 and V is TRBV7-8, with a weak D call TRBD1 (6 bases). CDR1 and CDR2 (germline): SGHVS, FQNEAQ. The CDR3 runs to 16 residues. The V gene lost 5 bases and the J gene lost 2 bases, with 15 bases spanning the gap. In DNA, the CDR3 is TGTGCCAGCAGCCCTTACAGGGAAGAGACTAATGAAAAACTGTTTTTT. Amino acids: CASSPYREETNEKLFF. Together with reference TRBV7-8 and TRBJ1-4, the CDR3 gives the full variable domain: GAGVSQSPRYKVAKRGQDVALRCDPISGHVSLFWYQQALGQGPEFLTYFQNEAQLDKSGLPSDRFFAERPEGSVSTLKIQRTQQEDSAVYLCASSPYREETNEKLFFGSGTQLSVL.

In DNA, the CDR3 is TGTGCCATCAGTGAAAGCGAGTTTGGGGCAGATGATGGCTACACCTTC. Protein: CAISESEFGADDGYTF. The chain couples TRBV10-3 to TRBJ1-2; a possible D gene is TRBD1 (5 bases). Germline CDR1 is ENHRY and CDR2 is SYGVKD. This CDR3 comprises 16 residues. Trimming removed 3 bases from V and 6 bases from J, with 20 bases in between.

The gene calls are TRBV6-5 and TRBJ2-7; a possible D gene is TRBD1 (6 bases). The V gene's germline CDR1 is MNHEY and CDR2 SVGAGI. The V end lost 6 bases, the J end lost 1 base, and 10 bases lay between the germline ends. The CDR3 has 13 amino acids. CDR3 region: CASRKDSSYEQYF. CDR3 DNA sequence: TGTGCCAGCAGGAAGGACAGTTCCTACGAGCAGTACTTC.

CDR3 coding DNA: TGCGCCAGCAGCCCCGGAGCGGGGGATACGCAGTATTTT. Amino acid sequence: CASSPGAGDTQYF. The chain joins TRBV5-1 to TRBJ2-3, with TRBD2 matching over 7 bases. Losses at the gene ends were 4 bases for V and 6 bases for J; bases not matched to a gene: 5. Per the germline V gene, CDR1 is SGHRS and CDR2 is YFSETQ. CDR3 size: 13 residues.

The rearrangement joins TRBV7-9 to TRBJ2-1; 8 bases are shared with TRBD1. The CDR3 has 16 amino acids. Germline CDR1 and CDR2: SEHNR and FQNEAQ (reference sequence). The V gene end was trimmed by 0 bases and the J gene end by 6 bases; junction bases not matched to a gene: 7. The chain's CDR3 is CASSLAAGGKSNEQFF. CDR3 nucleotides: TGTGCCAGCAGCTTAGCGGCAGGGGGCAAGTCCAATGAGCAGTTCTTC.

The chain links TRBV7-9 to TRBJ1-6, with 7 bases matching TRBD1. Unmatched junction bases numbered 2, after V lost 1 base and J lost 5 bases. Germline V gives CDR1 SEHNR, CDR2 FQNEAQ (reference sequence). The CDR3 length is 15 residues. CDR3 amino acids: CASSLGDSHNSPLHF. For the CDR3, the DNA is TGTGCCAGCAGCTTAGGGGACAGTCATAATTCACCCCTCCACTTT.

The chain recombines TRBV9 with TRBJ1-2; 7 bases are shared with TRBD1. With V trimmed by 0 bases and J by 9 bases, 8 bases remained unmatched. The germline gives CDR1 SGDLS, CDR2 YYNGEE. The CDR3 runs to 14 residues. This CDR3 reads CASSVEGARGSYTF. CDR3 sequence (DNA): TGTGCCAGCAGCGTAGAGGGGGCGCGGGGGAGCTACACCTTC.

This clone was recorded once. The rearrangement uses TRBV4-2 and TRBJ1-1; 7 bases map to TRBD1. Trimming removed 3 bases from V and 2 bases from J; junction bases left unmatched: 9. The CDR3 extends over 16 amino acids. Germline loops: CDR1 LGHNA, CDR2 YNFKEQ. The CDR3 coding sequence is TGTGCCAGCAGCCATTCACGGACAGGAAGAAACACTGAAGCTTTCTTT. It specifies CASSHSRTGRNTEAFF.

The gene calls are TRBV3-1 (or the pseudogene TRBV3-2) and TRBJ1-2; D call uncertain. The V end was cut by 1 base, the J end by 1 base, with 10 bases between. Germline V gene lookup returns CDR1 LGHDT and CDR2 YNNKEL (reference sequence). There are 15 residues in the CDR3. The CDR3 is CASSQAGKRNYGYTF. The DNA for the CDR3 is TGTGCCAGCAGCCAAGCTGGGAAACGTAACTATGGCTACACCTTC.

This chain uses TRBV5-5 with TRBJ2-3; D unresolved. V was cut by 1 base and J by 2 bases, with 2 bases left in between. CDR3 length: 12 amino acids. Germline CDR1 and CDR2: SGHKS and YYEKEE (reference sequence). CDR3 nucleotide sequence: TGTGCCAGCAGCTTGTACACAGATACGCAGTATTTT. This codes for CASSLYTDTQYF.

This clone was recorded once. This chain joins TRBV6-1 and TRBJ1-6; D is perhaps TRBD1 (6 bases). From germline, CDR1 is MNHNS and CDR2 SASEGT. Deletions cut 2 bases from V and 0 bases from J, with 14 bases between. The CDR3 totals 18 residues. CDR3 in DNA: TGTGCCAGCAGTGAAACATGGGGGGCCAGCTCCTATAATTCACCCCTCCACTTT. It yields the protein CASSETWGASSYNSPLHF.

This clone has only a few counts. The V gene is TRBV30, the J gene TRBJ2-3; 12 bases line up with TRBD2. V trimming: 8 bases; J trimming: 0 bases; junction bases outside the gene matches: 6. The CDR3 consists of 15 residues. CDR1 is GTSNPN, CDR2 SVGIG, per germline (reference sequence). This CDR3 reads CAGSTSGRSTDTQYF. As DNA, the CDR3 is TGTGCCGGAAGTACTAGCGGGAGGAGCACAGATACGCAGTATTTT.

V usage is TRBV28 and J usage is TRBJ1-2; TRBD1 matches at 10 bases. Germline CDR1 MDHEN, CDR2 SYDVKM. V dropped 6 bases and J dropped 7; count of bases not matched to a gene: 8. The CDR3 is made up of 14 amino acids. The DNA of the CDR3 is TGTGCCAGCAGGTCAGCGGGGACAGGGGTTGGCTACACCTTC. Its translation is CASRSAGTGVGYTF.

The chain couples TRBV9 to TRBJ1-3; 7 bases fit TRBD1. The CDR3 totals 14 residues. The J segment lost 6 bases and the V segment lost 4 bases, leaving 7 bases of the junction unmatched. Germline CDR1 and CDR2: SGDLS and YYNGEE. The CDR3 DNA follows: TGTGCCAGCAGCAGGGGACAGCCACTAAACACCATATATTTT. This encodes CASSRGQPLNTIYF.

The V call is TRBV5-1, the J call TRBJ2-1; possibly TRBD2 for D (5 bases). This CDR3 spans 13 amino acids. Germline CDR1 is SGHRS and CDR2 is YFSETQ. V lost 4 bases and J 6 bases, leaving 11 bases between the germline ends. The CDR3 is CASSLGNVNEQFF. The DNA of the CDR3 is TGCGCCAGCAGCCTCGGGAATGTCAATGAGCAGTTCTTC. Full variable domain (rest looked up from reference TRBV5-1 and TRBJ2-1): KAGVTQTPRYLIKTRGQQVTLSCSPISGHRSVSWYQQTPGQGLQFLFEYFSETQRNKGNFPGRFSGRQFSNSRSEMNVSTLELGDSALYLCASSLGNVNEQFFGPGTRLTVL.

This clone was observed a few times. The V gene is TRBV18, the J gene TRBJ1-1, with 8 positions matching TRBD1. Germline V gives CDR1 KGHSH, CDR2 LQKENI. CDR3 length: 14 residues. With 2 bases clipped from V and 8 bases from J, the junction kept 7 bases outside the gene matches. CDR3 amino acids: CASSPAQGATEAFF. DNA of the CDR3: TGTGCCAGCTCACCAGCGCAGGGGGCTACAGAAGCTTTCTTT.

In this sample, this clone turned up once. This sequence joins TRBV5-4 and TRBJ2-7, with 10 bases lining up with TRBD1. Trimming took 2 bases from V and 7 from J; bases not matched to a gene: 3. The CDR3 length is 13 residues. Germline values: CDR1 SGHNT, CDR2 YYREEE (reference sequence). CDR3 in DNA: TGTGCCAGCAGCTTAGGGACAGGGGATGAGCAGTACTTC. This gives the protein CASSLGTGDEQYF.

The rearrangement joins TRBV3-1 (or the pseudogene TRBV3-2) to TRBJ2-7; D is possibly TRBD2 (5 bases). V was trimmed by 4 bases and J by 7 bases, leaving 14 bases between them. Looked up from germline, CDR1 is LGHDT and CDR2 is YNNKEL (reference sequence). The CDR3 consists of 13 residues. CDR3 sequence: CASSRTRPGEQYF. The CDR3 nucleotides read TGTGCCAGCAGCCGGACTCGCCCCGGGGAGCAGTACTTC.